Listed below are T cell receptor beta chains from one sample, sequenced in a study of blood T cell repertoires in COVID-19. The table came from immunoSEQ multiplex PCR; TCRdb's copy has only in-frame clones and leaves some out. The sample carries 250,000 or so clones, around 90% recorded once. The specimen was peripheral blood. These receptors were taken from a woman in her forties who had recovered from COVID-19. CDR3s include the opening cysteine and the closing phenylalanine or tryptophan. D genes are given only for firm matches. A row's size may be missing; if present it is once, few, many or a size class.

j_call d_call clone_size v_call cdr3_aa cdr3_nt
TRBJ2-2 . . TRBV30 CAWSVLAAGELFF TGTGCCTGGAGTGTACTTGCGGCCGGGGAGCTGTTTTTT
TRBJ1-2 TRBD1 . TRBV7-8 CASSSRDSHNYGYTF TGTGCCAGCAGCTCCCGGGACAGTCATAACTATGGCTACACCTTC
TRBJ2-3 . . TRBV2 CASSGSRSPDTQYF TGTGCCAGCAGCGGTTCCCGATCTCCAGATACGCAGTATTTT
TRBJ2-2 . . TRBV19 CASSQGPGELFF TGTGCCAGTAGTCAGGGTCCCGGGGAGCTGTTTTTT
TRBJ2-1 TRBD2 . TRBV7-2 CASSSGGSGRGLEQFF TGTGCCAGCAGCTCAGGGGGTAGCGGGAGGGGTCTTGAGCAGTTCTTC
TRBJ2-7 TRBD1 . TRBV27 CASKTGTGYEQYF TGTGCCAGCAAAACCGGGACAGGGTACGAGCAGTACTTC
TRBJ2-7 TRBD1 . TRBV7-8 CASRSGQTPNYEQYF TGTGCCAGCAGATCGGGACAGACTCCGAACTACGAGCAGTACTTC
TRBJ1-2 TRBD1 once TRBV30 CAWRPPRTGAIGYTF TGTGCCTGGAGACCCCCTCGGACAGGGGCTATTGGCTACACCTTC
TRBJ2-3 TRBD1 . TRBV27 CASSLRFGYGRTGSADTQYF TGTGCCAGCAGTTTACGATTCGGCTATGGGCGGACAGGGAGCGCAGATACGCAGTATTTT
TRBJ2-7 . once TRBV2 CASSPAVSYEQYF TGTGCCAGCAGTCCAGCGGTCTCCTACGAGCAGTACTTC
TRBJ2-7 . . TRBV6-6 CASSYAGAGYEQYF TGTGCCAGCAGTTACGCGGGCGCGGGGTACGAGCAGTACTTC
TRBJ2-5 . . TRBV7-9 CASSSAGETQYF TGTGCCAGCAGCTCCGCGGGGGAGACCCAGTACTTC
TRBJ1-5 . once TRBV28 CASSAGGSGPQHF TGTGCCAGCAGCGCCGGGGGATCGGGGCCCCAGCATTTT
TRBJ2-7 TRBD2 . TRBV2 CASSGTSGSAAYEQYF TGTGCCAGCAGTGGGACTAGCGGGAGCGCTGCCTACGAGCAGTACTTC
TRBJ2-2 TRBD1 . TRBV5-1 CASSFPGGGGELFF TGCGCCAGCAGCTTTCCAGGGGGCGGCGGGGAGCTGTTTTTT
TRBJ1-4 . . TRBV10-2 CASSPMRATNEKLFF TGCGCCAGCAGTCCCATGCGGGCAACTAATGAAAAACTGTTTTTT
TRBJ2-1 . . TRBV5-1 CASSLYLNYNEQFF TGCGCCAGCAGCTTGTACCTAAACTACAATGAGCAGTTCTTC
TRBJ1-1 TRBD1 . TRBV29-1 CSSWGQGIGGTEAFF TGCAGCTCATGGGGACAGGGGATTGGAGGCACTGAAGCTTTCTTT
TRBJ2-3 TRBD2 once TRBV4-1 CASSQEGIAGGTDTQYF TGCGCCAGCAGCCAGGAAGGAATAGCGGGAGGCACAGATACGCAGTATTTT
TRBJ2-2 TRBD2 . TRBV2 CASVRTSGSLNTGELFF TGTGCCAGCGTAAGGACTAGCGGGAGTCTGAACACCGGGGAGCTGTTTTTT
TRBJ2-7 TRBD2 . TRBV11-2 CASSLVAGAYEQYF TGTGCCAGCAGCTTAGTTGCGGGGGCCTACGAGCAGTACTTC
TRBJ1-2 TRBD1 . TRBV11-2 CASSLDRGRGRGYTF TGTGCCAGCAGCTTAGATCGTGGCAGGGGGCGAGGCTACACCTTC
TRBJ1-2 TRBD1 . TRBV3-1/TRBV3-2 CASSPLTGGYGYTF TGTGCCAGCAGCCCTTTGACAGGGGGCTATGGCTACACCTTC
TRBJ2-1 TRBD2 . TRBV6-5 CASSSGTSGYNEQFF TGTGCCAGCAGCTCCGGGACTAGCGGCTACAATGAGCAGTTCTTC
TRBJ2-1 TRBD2 . TRBV27 CASRTAGYNEQFF TGTGCCAGCAGGACAGCGGGATACAATGAGCAGTTCTTC
TRBJ2-3 . . TRBV10-3 CAISEAETDTQYF TGTGCCATCAGTGAGGCCGAGACAGATACGCAGTATTTT
TRBJ2-7 . . TRBV6-5 CASSLSSAHYEQYF TGTGCCAGCAGTTTGTCTAGCGCCCACTACGAGCAGTACTTC
TRBJ2-3 TRBD2 . TRBV7-2 CASSSSGVSDTQYF TGTGCCAGCAGCTCTAGCGGAGTATCAGATACGCAGTATTTT
TRBJ2-7 . . TRBV25-1 CASSQTGRYEQYF TGTGCCAGCAGCCAAACGGGGAGGTACGAGCAGTACTTC
TRBJ2-7 TRBD2 . TRBV30 CAWSAGLDEQYF TGTGCCTGGAGTGCCGGACTAGACGAGCAGTACTTC
TRBJ1-2 TRBD1 . TRBV2 CASSATGAPRDYGYTF TGTGCCAGCAGTGCCACAGGGGCGCCTAGGGACTATGGCTACACCTTC
TRBJ2-7 TRBD2 . TRBV6-5 CASIPGTSFHEQYF TGTGCCAGCATTCCCGGGACTAGCTTCCACGAGCAGTACTTC
TRBJ2-1 TRBD1 . TRBV6-6 CTSGTGVNEQFF TGTACCTCTGGGACAGGGGTCAATGAGCAGTTCTTC
TRBJ2-3 . . TRBV7-9 CASSLALGAQYF TGTGCCAGCAGCTTAGCGCTAGGCGCGCAGTATTTT
TRBJ1-5 . . TRBV6-5 CASSMTDHQPQHF TGTGCCAGCAGCATGACAGACCATCAGCCCCAGCATTTT
TRBJ2-7 . . TRBV5-1 CASSLGTGLTYEQYF TGCGCCAGCAGCTTGGGCACGGGTCTTACTTACGAGCAGTACTTC
TRBJ2-1 TRBD2 . TRBV15 CATSRAAGGSYNEQFF TGTGCCACCAGCAGAGCTGCGGGAGGGAGTTACAATGAGCAGTTCTTC
TRBJ2-1 TRBD1 . TRBV29-1 CSVGQGEGNEQFF TGCAGCGTCGGACAGGGAGAGGGCAATGAGCAGTTCTTC
TRBJ2-3 TRBD2 . TRBV9 CASSPSGRAGDTQYF TGTGCCAGCAGCCCTAGCGGGAGGGCTGGGGATACGCAGTATTTT
TRBJ2-5 . . TRBV27 CARFLSQETQYF TGTGCCAGGTTCTTGTCCCAAGAGACCCAGTACTTC
TRBJ2-3 TRBD2 . TRBV9 CASSPGTSGGTDTQYF TGTGCCAGCAGCCCCGGGACTAGCGGGGGCACAGATACGCAGTATTTT
TRBJ1-3 TRBD1 once TRBV11-2 CASSLGDRGPGNTIYF TGTGCCAGCAGCTTAGGGGACAGGGGCCCTGGAAACACCATATATTTT
TRBJ1-6 . . TRBV5-1 CASSLNENSPLHF TGCGCCAGCAGCTTGAATGAGAATTCACCCCTCCACTTT
TRBJ1-1 . . TRBV27 CASSSELNTEAFF TGTGCCAGCAGTTCCGAGTTGAACACTGAAGCTTTCTTT
TRBJ1-5 TRBD1 . TRBV29-1 CSPCDRGRGAHQPQHF TGCAGCCCTTGTGACAGGGGAAGGGGCGCCCATCAGCCCCAGCATTTT
TRBJ2-7 TRBD1 . TRBV6-5 CASSSGQGDYEQYF TGTGCCAGCAGTTCAGGACAGGGGGACTACGAGCAGTACTTC
TRBJ2-1 TRBD1 . TRBV19 CASSIDSGGPSYNEQFF TGTGCCAGTAGTATAGATTCAGGGGGCCCAAGCTACAATGAGCAGTTCTTC
TRBJ2-3 . . TRBV5-1 CASSLGGSLSTDTQYF TGCGCCAGCAGCTTGGGGGGCAGCCTGAGCACAGATACGCAGTATTTT
TRBJ1-2 . . TRBV3-1/TRBV3-2 CASSQDSLGGGGYTF TGTGCCAGCAGCCAAGATTCCCTTGGGGGGGGTGGCTACACCTTC
TRBJ2-3 TRBD2 . TRBV12-5 CASGRGTGTSGATDTQYF TGTGCTAGTGGTAGGGGAACCGGGACTAGCGGAGCCACAGATACGCAGTATTTT
TRBJ2-7 TRBD2 . TRBV7-9 CASSAPGGGFYEQYF TGTGCCAGCAGCGCCCCGGGGGGAGGGTTCTACGAGCAGTACTTC
TRBJ2-2 . . TRBV5-4 CASLTGPNVGELFF TGTGCCAGTTTAACAGGGCCTAACGTCGGGGAGCTGTTTTTT
TRBJ1-6 . . TRBV24-1 CATGHRIKSSYNSPLHF TGTGCCACCGGGCACAGGATTAAGAGCTCCTATAATTCACCCCTCCACTTT
TRBJ2-3 . . TRBV5-1 CASSLKGLLTDTQYF TGCGCCAGCAGCTTGAAGGGGCTTCTCACAGATACGCAGTATTTT
TRBJ2-1 TRBD1 . TRBV10-1 CASSGSGQGINEQFF TGCGCCAGCAGTGGTTCGGGACAGGGTATCAATGAGCAGTTCTTC
TRBJ1-6 TRBD1 . TRBV2 CASRYSETGRSPLHF TGTGCCAGCAGGTATTCGGAGACAGGGCGTTCACCCCTCCACTTT
TRBJ1-1 . . TRBV7-8 CASSLNSRNTEAFF TGTGCCAGCAGCTTGAATTCGAGGAACACTGAAGCTTTCTTT
TRBJ1-4 . . TRBV19 CASRSQAAGGAEKLFF TGTGCCAGTAGGAGCCAGGCGGCGGGGGGCGCGGAAAAACTGTTTTTT
TRBJ2-7 TRBD1 . TRBV7-2 CASSSPFPDRGHPYEQYF TGTGCCAGCAGCAGCCCATTTCCTGACAGGGGACATCCCTACGAGCAGTACTTC